The rows below give T cell receptor beta chains drawn from one sample of a study of lymphopenia after photon versus proton radiotherapy. Repertoires were generated with immunoSEQ multiplex PCR, while TCRdb's copy carries only in-frame clones and drops some. Of about 26,000 clones listed, roughly four fifths are singletons. Material: peripheral blood, obtained from a patient treated with photon-based radiotherapy. These receptors all come from a woman aged 45-60 years with pancreatic cancer. Each CDR3 is given with its conserved first and last residue. Each record gives: clone size, V gene, D gene, J gene, CDR3 protein, CDR3 DNA. The D gene is left open where the match is weak. For some rows the clone size is stated as once, few or many, or as a class when expanded; others skip it.

.	TRBV18	TRBD2	TRBJ2-7	CASSPDLGLAGTSYEQYF	TGTGCCAGCTCACCGGATTTGGGACTAGCGGGTACCTCCTACGAGCAGTACTTC
.	TRBV29-1	TRBD2	TRBJ2-1	CSVAGTSGGKYNEQFF	TGCAGCGTCGCCGGGACTAGCGGGGGAAAATACAATGAGCAGTTCTTC
once	TRBV14	TRBD1	TRBJ1-1	CASSRGRGYTEAFF	TGTGCCAGCAGCAGGGGCAGGGGGTACACTGAAGCTTTCTTT
.	TRBV4-3	TRBD2	TRBJ2-3	CASSQDSGSRDTQYF	TGCGCCAGCAGCCAAGATAGCGGGAGTAGGGATACGCAGTATTTT
once	TRBV7-6	TRBD2	TRBJ2-1	CASSEPREPGEQFF	TGTGCCAGCAGCGAACCGCGGGAGCCTGGTGAGCAGTTCTTC
.	TRBV9	.	TRBJ2-2	CASSETGSYTGELFF	TGTGCCAGCAGTGAAACAGGGAGTTACACCGGGGAGCTGTTTTTT
.	TRBV25-1	.	TRBJ2-7	CASSEWGHPYEQYF	TGTGCCAGCAGTGAATGGGGACACCCCTACGAGCAGTACTTC
.	TRBV30	.	TRBJ1-2	CAWSVQAGYTF	TGTGCCTGGAGTGTACAGGCTGGCTACACCTTC
few	TRBV19	.	TRBJ2-1	CASSSPGGARNEQFF	TGTGCCAGTAGTAGTCCCGGGGGCGCTCGGAATGAGCAGTTCTTC
.	TRBV6-5	TRBD1	TRBJ1-1	CASSTDRVTEAFF	TGTGCCAGCAGTACGGACAGGGTCACTGAAGCTTTCTTT
.	TRBV5-1	TRBD2	TRBJ2-5	CASSPGGGSWETQYF	TGCGCCAGCAGCCCGGGCGGGGGGTCTTGGGAGACCCAGTACTTC
.	TRBV29-1	.	TRBJ2-7	CSGRGAYEQYF	TGCAGCGGGAGAGGGGCGTACGAGCAGTACTTC
.	TRBV5-1	TRBD1	TRBJ1-2	CASSLAGTGGGYTF	TGCGCCAGCAGCTTGGCCGGGACAGGGGGTGGCTACACCTTC
.	TRBV5-1	.	TRBJ2-5	CASSLYQTQETQYF	TGCGCCAGCAGCTTGTATCAGACACAAGAGACCCAGTACTTC
.	TRBV9	.	TRBJ2-3	CASSGGSQRAQYF	TGTGCCAGCAGCGGAGGGTCCCAGCGGGCGCAGTATTTT
.	TRBV6-1	TRBD2	TRBJ2-3	CASSGGVSTTDTQYF	TGTGCCAGCAGCGGGGGGGTCAGCACAACAGATACGCAGTATTTT
.	TRBV18	.	TRBJ2-7	CASSPRQVYEQYF	TGTGCCAGCTCACCGCGACAGGTCTACGAGCAGTACTTC
once	TRBV28	TRBD1	TRBJ2-7	CASSTRQGARYEQYF	TGTGCCAGCAGTACCCGACAGGGGGCGCGATACGAGCAGTACTTC
.	TRBV5-1	.	TRBJ2-2	CASSLEQNTGELFF	TGCGCCAGCAGCTTGGAACAGAACACCGGGGAGCTGTTTTTT